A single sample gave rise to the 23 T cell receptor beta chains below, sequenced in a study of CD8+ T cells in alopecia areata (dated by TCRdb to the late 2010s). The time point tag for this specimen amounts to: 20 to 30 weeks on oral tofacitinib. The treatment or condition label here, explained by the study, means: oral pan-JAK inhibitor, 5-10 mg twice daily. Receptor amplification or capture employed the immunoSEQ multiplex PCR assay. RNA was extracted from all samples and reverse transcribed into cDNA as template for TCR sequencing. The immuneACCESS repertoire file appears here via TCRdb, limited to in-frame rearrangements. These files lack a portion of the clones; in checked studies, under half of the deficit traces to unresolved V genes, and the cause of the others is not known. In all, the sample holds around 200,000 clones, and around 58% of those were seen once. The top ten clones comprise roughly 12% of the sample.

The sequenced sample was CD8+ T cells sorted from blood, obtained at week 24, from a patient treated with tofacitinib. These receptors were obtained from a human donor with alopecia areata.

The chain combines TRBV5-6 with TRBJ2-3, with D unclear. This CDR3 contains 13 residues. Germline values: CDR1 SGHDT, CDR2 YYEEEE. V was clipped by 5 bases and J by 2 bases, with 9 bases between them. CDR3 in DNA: TGTGCCAGCAGGACCGGCCTCACAGATACGCAGTATTTT. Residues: CASRTGLTDTQYF.

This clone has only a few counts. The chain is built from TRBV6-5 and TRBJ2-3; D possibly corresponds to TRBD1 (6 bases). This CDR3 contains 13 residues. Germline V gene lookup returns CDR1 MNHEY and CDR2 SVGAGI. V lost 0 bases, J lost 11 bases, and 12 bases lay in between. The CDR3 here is CASSYSYDRMQYF. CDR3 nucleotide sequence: TGTGCCAGCAGTTACTCTTATGACAGGATGCAGTATTTT.

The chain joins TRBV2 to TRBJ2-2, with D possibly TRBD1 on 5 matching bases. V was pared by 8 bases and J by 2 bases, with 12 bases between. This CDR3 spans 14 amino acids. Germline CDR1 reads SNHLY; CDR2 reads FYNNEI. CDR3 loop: CASSTGENTGELFF. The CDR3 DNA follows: TGTGCCAGCTCAACAGGTGAAAACACCGGGGAGCTGTTTTTT.

The DNA of the CDR3 is TGCGCCAGCAGCCTTGCAGGGGATACTGAAGCTTTCTTT. Protein sequence: CASSLAGDTEAFF. The J gene is TRBJ1-1, the V gene TRBV5-1, with D maybe TRBD1 (6 bases). Trimming stripped 4 bases from V and 5 bases from J, with 12 bases between. The CDR3 runs to 13 residues. Germline V gene data show CDR1 as SGHRS and CDR2 as YFSETQ.

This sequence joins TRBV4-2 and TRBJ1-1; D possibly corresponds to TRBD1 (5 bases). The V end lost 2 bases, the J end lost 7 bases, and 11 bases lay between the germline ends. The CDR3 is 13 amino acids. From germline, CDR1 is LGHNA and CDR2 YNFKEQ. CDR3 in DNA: TGTGCCAGCAGCCAAAGGGGCGGGGATGAAGCTTTCTTT. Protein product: CASSQRGGDEAFF.

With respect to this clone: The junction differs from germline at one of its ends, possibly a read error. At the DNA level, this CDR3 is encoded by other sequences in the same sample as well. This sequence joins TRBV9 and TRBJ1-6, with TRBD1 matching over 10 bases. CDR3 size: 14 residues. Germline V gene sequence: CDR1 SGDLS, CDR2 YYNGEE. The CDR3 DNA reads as TGTGCTAGCAGCGCCGGGACAGGGGATTCACCCCTCCACTTT. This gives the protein CASSAGTGDSPLHF. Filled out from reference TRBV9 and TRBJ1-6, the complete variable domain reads DSGVTQTPKHLITATGQRVTLRCSPRSGDLSVYWYQQSLDQGLQFLIQYYNGEERAKGNILERFSAQQFPDLHSELNLSSLELGDSALYFCASSAGTGDSPLHFGNGTRLTVT.

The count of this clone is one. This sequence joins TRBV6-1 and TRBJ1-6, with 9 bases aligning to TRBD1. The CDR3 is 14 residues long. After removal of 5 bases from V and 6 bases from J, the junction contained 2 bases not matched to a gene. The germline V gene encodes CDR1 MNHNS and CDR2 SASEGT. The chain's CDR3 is CASSTGGPNSPLHF. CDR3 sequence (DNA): TGTGCCAGCAGTACAGGGGGCCCTAATTCACCCCTCCACTTT.

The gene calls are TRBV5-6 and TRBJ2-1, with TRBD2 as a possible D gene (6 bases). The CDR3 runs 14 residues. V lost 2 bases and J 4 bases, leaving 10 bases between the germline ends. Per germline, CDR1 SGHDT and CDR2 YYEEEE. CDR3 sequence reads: CASSFGGNYNEQFF. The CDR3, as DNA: TGTGCCAGCAGCTTCGGCGGGAATTACAATGAGCAGTTCTTC. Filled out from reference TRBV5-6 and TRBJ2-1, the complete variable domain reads DAGVTQSPTHLIKTRGQQVTLRCSPKSGHDTVSWYQQALGQGPQFIFQYYEEEERQRGNFPDRFSGHQFPNYSSELNVNALLLGDSALYLCASSFGGNYNEQFFGPGTRLTVL.

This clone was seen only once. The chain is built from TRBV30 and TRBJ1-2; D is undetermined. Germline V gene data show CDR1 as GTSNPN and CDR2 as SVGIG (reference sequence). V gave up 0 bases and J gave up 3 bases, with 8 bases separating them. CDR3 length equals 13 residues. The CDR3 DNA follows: TGTGCCTGGAGTGTACGCACAGACTATGGCTACACCTTC. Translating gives CAWSVRTDYGYTF.

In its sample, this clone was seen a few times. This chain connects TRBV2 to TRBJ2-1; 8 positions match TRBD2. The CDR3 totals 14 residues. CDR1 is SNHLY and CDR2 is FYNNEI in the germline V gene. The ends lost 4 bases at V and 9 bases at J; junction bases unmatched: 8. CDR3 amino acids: CASSGGRLAIEQFF. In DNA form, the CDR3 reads TGTGCCAGCAGTGGAGGGAGACTAGCGATTGAGCAGTTCTTC.

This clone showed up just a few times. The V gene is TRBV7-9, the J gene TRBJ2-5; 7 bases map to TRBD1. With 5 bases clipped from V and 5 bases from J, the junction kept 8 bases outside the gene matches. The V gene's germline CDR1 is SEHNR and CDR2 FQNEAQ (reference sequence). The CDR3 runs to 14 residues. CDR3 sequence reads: CASSGQVKTETQYF. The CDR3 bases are TGTGCCAGCAGCGGACAGGTTAAGACGGAGACCCAGTACTTC.

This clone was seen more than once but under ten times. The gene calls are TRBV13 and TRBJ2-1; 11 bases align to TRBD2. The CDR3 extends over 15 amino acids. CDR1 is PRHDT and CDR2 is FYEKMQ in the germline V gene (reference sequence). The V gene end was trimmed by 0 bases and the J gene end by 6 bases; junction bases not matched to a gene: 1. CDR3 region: CASSLGTSGTNEQFF. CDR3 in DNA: TGTGCCAGCAGCTTAGGGACTAGCGGGACCAATGAGCAGTTCTTC.

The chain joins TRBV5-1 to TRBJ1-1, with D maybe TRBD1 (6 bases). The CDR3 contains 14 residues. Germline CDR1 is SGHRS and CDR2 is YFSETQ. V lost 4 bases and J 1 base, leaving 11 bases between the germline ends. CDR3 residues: CASSGPTGNTEAFF. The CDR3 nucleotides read TGCGCCAGCAGCGGGCCGACAGGGAACACTGAAGCTTTCTTT.

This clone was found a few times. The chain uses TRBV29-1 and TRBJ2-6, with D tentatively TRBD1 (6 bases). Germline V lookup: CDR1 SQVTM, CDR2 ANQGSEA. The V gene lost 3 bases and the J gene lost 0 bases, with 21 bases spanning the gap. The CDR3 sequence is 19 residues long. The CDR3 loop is CSVDLGTRRSTSGANVLTF. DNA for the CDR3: TGCAGCGTTGACCTTGGGACAAGGCGGTCTACCTCTGGGGCCAACGTCCTGACTTTC.

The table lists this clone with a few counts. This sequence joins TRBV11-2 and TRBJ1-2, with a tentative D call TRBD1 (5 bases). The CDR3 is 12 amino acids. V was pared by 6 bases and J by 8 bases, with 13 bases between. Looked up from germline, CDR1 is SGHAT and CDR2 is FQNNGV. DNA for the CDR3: TGTGCCAGCAGTACCGGGGCTAGGGGCTACACCTTC. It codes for CASSTGARGYTF.

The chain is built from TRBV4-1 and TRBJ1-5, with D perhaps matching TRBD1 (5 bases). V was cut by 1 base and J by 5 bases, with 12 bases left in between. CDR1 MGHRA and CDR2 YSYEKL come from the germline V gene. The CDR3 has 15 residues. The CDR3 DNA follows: TGCGCCAGCAGCCAAGGGGCGGGGGGTCATCAGCCCCAGCATTTT. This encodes CASSQGAGGHQPQHF.

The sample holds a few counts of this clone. In DNA, the CDR3 is TGCAGCGGCCGGGACAGGGGCTACGAGCAGTACTTC. It encodes CSGRDRGYEQYF. This chain connects TRBV29-1 to TRBJ2-5; 10 nucleotides align to TRBD1. The J call is doubtful: the DNA matches TRBJ2-7 better. The germline CDR1 and CDR2 sequences are SQVTM and ANQGSEA. This CDR3 contains 12 residues.

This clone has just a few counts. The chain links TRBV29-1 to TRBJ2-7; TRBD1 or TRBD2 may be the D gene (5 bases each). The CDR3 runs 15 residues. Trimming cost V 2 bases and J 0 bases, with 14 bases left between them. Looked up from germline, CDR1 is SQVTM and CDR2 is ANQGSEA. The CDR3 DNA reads TGCAGCGTTGAACGAGGGACGGGGAGCTCCTACGAGCAGTACTTC. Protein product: CSVERGTGSSYEQYF.

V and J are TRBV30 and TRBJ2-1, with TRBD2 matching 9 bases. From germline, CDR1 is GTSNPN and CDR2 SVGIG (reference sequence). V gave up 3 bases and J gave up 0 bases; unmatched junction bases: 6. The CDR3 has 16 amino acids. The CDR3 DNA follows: TGTGCCTGGAGCTCGGCGGGGGGGTACTCCTACAATGAGCAGTTCTTC. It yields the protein CAWSSAGGYSYNEQFF.

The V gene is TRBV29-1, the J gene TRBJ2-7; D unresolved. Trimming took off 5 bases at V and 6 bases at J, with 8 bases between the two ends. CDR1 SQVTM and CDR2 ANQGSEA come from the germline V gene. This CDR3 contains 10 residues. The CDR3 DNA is TGCAGCGTTCTCCTCGGCGAGCAGTACTTC. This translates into CSVLLGEQYF.

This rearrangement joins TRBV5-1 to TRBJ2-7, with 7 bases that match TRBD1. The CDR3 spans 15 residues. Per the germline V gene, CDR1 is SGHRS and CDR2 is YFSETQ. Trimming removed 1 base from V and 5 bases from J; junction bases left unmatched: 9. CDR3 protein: CASSLRDRTLDEQYF. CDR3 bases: TGCGCCAGCAGCTTGAGGGACAGAACCCTGGACGAGCAGTACTTC.

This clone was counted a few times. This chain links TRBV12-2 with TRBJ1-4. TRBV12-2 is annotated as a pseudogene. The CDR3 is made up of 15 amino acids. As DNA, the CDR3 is TGTGCAAGTCGCTTAGTTCGGTTGACTGATGAAAAACTGTTTTTT. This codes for CASRLVRLTDEKLFF.

The CDR3 spells CASSLGGWNTEAFF. In DNA form, the CDR3 reads TGTGCCAGCAGCTTGGGAGGATGGAACACTGAAGCTTTCTTT. J is TRBJ1-1 and V is TRBV5-6; D not certain. This CDR3 is 14 amino acids long. V lost 0 bases and J 1 base, leaving 7 bases between the germline ends. CDR1 and CDR2 (germline): SGHDT, YYEEEE.